This T cell receptor (beta chain) was identified in a study of blood T cell repertoires in COVID-19. The cohort comprised adults aged roughly 18 to 95 years residing in under 25 US areas. Participants classified as exposed had met a COVID-19 case within 2 weeks before study entry. Original processing notes: Nucleated cell counts were estimated from reference gene primer amplification. Profiled with immunoSEQ multiplex PCR; TCRdb holds only in-frame clones, not every one. V, J and clone size derive from that table, while D and trimming were established from the DNA sequence. The sample contains some 190,000 clones, 80% of which appear only once. CDR1 and CDR2 from the germline V gene are SGHTA and FQGNSA. This CDR3 has 13 residues. The V end was cut by 5 bases, the J end by 3 bases, with 11 bases between.

The TCR sequence derives from a man between 60 and 70 years old who had been exposed to COVID-19. Sequencing was done on a sample of PBMCs or T cells enriched from blood (not recorded which). This chain links TRBV7-2 with TRBJ2-7; D unresolved. CDR3 in amino acids: CASSLKSSYEQYF. CDR3 bases: TGTGCCAGCAGCCTCAAGTCTAGCTACGAGCAGTACTTC.